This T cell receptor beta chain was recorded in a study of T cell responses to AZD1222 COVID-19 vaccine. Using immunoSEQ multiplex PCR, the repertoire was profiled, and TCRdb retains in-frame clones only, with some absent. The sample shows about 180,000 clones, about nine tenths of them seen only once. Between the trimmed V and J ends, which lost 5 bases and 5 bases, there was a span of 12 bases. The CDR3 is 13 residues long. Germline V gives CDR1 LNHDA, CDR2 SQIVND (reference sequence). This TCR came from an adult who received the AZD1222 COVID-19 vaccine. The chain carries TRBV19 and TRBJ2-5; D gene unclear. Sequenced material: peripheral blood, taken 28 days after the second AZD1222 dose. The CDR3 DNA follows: TGTGCCAGTAGTGCATCCTCGGTGGAGACCCAGTACTTC. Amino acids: CASSASSVETQYF. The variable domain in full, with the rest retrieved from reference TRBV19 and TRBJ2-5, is DGGITQSPKYLFRKEGQNVTLSCEQNLNHDAMYWYRQDPGQGLRLIYYSQIVNDFQKGDIAEGYSVSREKKESFPLTVTSAQKNPTAFYLCASSASSVETQYFGPGTRLLVL.